This entry is about one T cell receptor (beta chain). The germline V and J ends were trimmed by 5 bases and 0 bases, with 11 bases remaining between them. The CDR3 totals 15 residues. The V gene's germline CDR1 is PRHDT and CDR2 FYEKMQ (reference sequence). The data are from a study of glioma-infiltrating T cells after dendritic cell vaccination. Sequencing used immunoSEQ multiplex PCR; TCRdb keeps in-frame clones, though not all of them. Of 55,000 to 70,000 clones listed, approximately 85% are singletons. The chain joins TRBV13 to TRBJ1-3; possible D gene TRBD1, 6 bases. This receptor was identified in a human donor with glioblastoma. Sequences were derived from blood, sampled before dendritic cell vaccination. The DNA for the CDR3 is TGTGCCAGCAGCCTGGACAGCTCCTCTGGAAACACCATATATTTT. This encodes CASSLDSSSGNTIYF.